The 32 T cell receptor beta chains reported below all come from one sample, sequenced in a study of CD8 T cells in ankylosing spondylitis. TCRdb reprocessed the 5' RACE reads via MiXCR and lists one record per CDR3 protein. Seen here are some 700,000 distinct CDR3 sequences, 15% to 20% observed once, and the top ten hold under 20%. No antigen has been identified for these receptors. Study-wide points: A TCR beta motif made of 7 to 9 highly homologous variants seemed typical of ankylosing spondylitis blood.

The sample consisted of blood, either unsorted or a sorted T cell fraction (not recorded which). Receptor source: a male donor with ankylosing spondylitis.

The chain employs TRBV5-6 and TRBJ1-2; 8 bases fit TRBD1. The ends lost 2 bases at V and 8 bases at J; junction bases unmatched: 11. Germline CDR1 SGHDT, CDR2 YYEEEE. The CDR3 is 15 amino acids. CDR3 nucleotides: TGTGCCAGCAGCTTATCCGGGACAGGTTCAGGAGGCTACACCTTC. It encodes CASSLSGTGSGGYTF.

This clonotype was seen ten or more times. A junction boundary mismatches the germline segment, possibly from a read error. The V gene is TRBV5-1, the J gene TRBJ2-7, with D maybe TRBD2 (6 bases). Germline V gene sequence: CDR1 SGHRS, CDR2 YFSETQ. This CDR3 has 13 residues. The CDR3 loop reads CASSFGGAYEQYF. The CDR3 nucleotides read TGTGCCAGCAGCTTCGGGGGAGCCTACGAGCAGTACTTC.

Only a few counts were recorded for this clonotype. The rearrangement links TRBV6-5 to TRBJ2-1; TRBD2 agrees at 8 bases. The CDR3 loop spans 16 amino acids. Germline V gene sequence: CDR1 MNHEY, CDR2 SVGAGI. Trimming removed 4 bases from V and 4 bases from J; junction bases left unmatched: 9. Written as DNA, the CDR3 is TGTGCCAGCAGTTCCCCGGGGGGGGGTTCGTACAATGAGCAGTTCTTC. This gives the protein CASSSPGGGSYNEQFF.

In its sample, this clonotype was seen a few times. This chain uses TRBV7-6 with TRBJ2-3; D is ambiguous. The CDR3 is 14 amino acids. The V gene's germline CDR1 is SGHVS and CDR2 FNYEAQ. Trimming stripped 5 bases from V and 4 bases from J, with 13 bases between. The CDR3 DNA reads TGTGCCAGCAGCCGATTCGAGGTTCCAGATACGCAGTATTTT. Its translation: CASSRFEVPDTQYF.

This chain connects TRBV20-1 to TRBJ1-1, with 8 positions matching TRBD1. The CDR3 has 16 amino acids. In germline, CDR1 is DFQATT, CDR2 SNEGSKA (reference sequence). V was clipped by 1 base and J by 0 bases; unmatched bases: 7. Here the CDR3 DNA reads TGCAGTGCTAGAGGTTCTCGGACAGGGATGAACACTGAAGCTTTCTTT. It yields the protein CSARGSRTGMNTEAFF.

The chain links TRBV20-1 to TRBJ1-6, with D unresolved. The CDR3 is 14 amino acids. V gave up 4 bases and J gave up 10 bases, with 17 bases separating them. CDR1 is DFQATT, CDR2 SNEGSKA, per germline (reference sequence). The CDR3 sequence is CSAKEGWGESPLHF. The CDR3 DNA sequence: TGCAGTGCTAAGGAGGGTTGGGGTGAGTCACCCCTCCACTTT.

This chain joins TRBV7-9 and TRBJ2-5; the D is unclear. CDR3 length equals 14 residues. The V gene's germline CDR1 is SEHNR and CDR2 FQNEAQ (reference sequence). V was trimmed by 1 base and J by 5 bases, leaving 11 bases between them. CDR3 region: CASSLGQPRETQYF. In nucleotides, the CDR3 is TGTGCCAGCAGCTTAGGCCAGCCCCGGGAGACCCAGTACTTC.

This chain connects TRBV6-2 or TRBV6-3 to TRBJ2-1; 8 nucleotides match TRBD1. V trimming: 2 bases; J trimming: 1 base; junction bases outside the gene matches: 7. The CDR3 sequence is 17 residues long. Germline V lookup: CDR1 MNHEY, CDR2 SVGEGT. CDR3 sequence reads: CASSYGTGRTSYNEQFF. CDR3 DNA: TGTGCCAGCAGTTACGGGACAGGTCGGACTTCCTACAATGAGCAGTTCTTC.

V is TRBV20-1 and J is TRBJ2-4, with 9 positions matching TRBD2. CDR1 and CDR2 (germline): DFQATT, SNEGSKA (reference sequence). The CDR3 spans 12 residues. The V and J ends lost 3 bases and 9 bases, in that order; junction bases with no gene match: 3. The CDR3 bases are TGCAGTGCTAGGGGACTAGCCTCCATTCAGTACTTC. This gives the protein CSARGLASIQYF.

This clonotype was picked up a small number of times. J is TRBJ2-2 and V is TRBV3-1; no firm D call. The CDR3 spans 14 residues. Trimming pared 4 bases from V and 7 bases from J, leaving 13 bases between. Germline V gene lookup returns CDR1 LGHDT and CDR2 YNNKEL (reference sequence). As DNA, the CDR3 is TGTGCCAGCAGCCCTCGGGCCCTCTTCGGGGAGCTGTTTTTT. This sequence encodes CASSPRALFGELFF.

This clonotype was seen only a few times. The chain couples TRBV20-1 to TRBJ1-1; D uncertain. This CDR3 is built from 11 residues. Trimming shortened V by 8 bases and J by 1 base, and 8 bases separated the two germline ends. In germline, CDR1 is DFQATT, CDR2 SNEGSKA (reference sequence). The CDR3 is CSTETNTEAFF. The CDR3 DNA follows: TGCAGTACGGAGACGAACACTGAAGCTTTCTTT.

This chain connects TRBV12-3 or TRBV12-4 to TRBJ1-4, with TRBD1 matching 7 bases. V dropped 8 bases and J dropped 10; count of bases not matched to a gene: 10. This CDR3 comprises 13 residues. The CDR3 bases are TGTGCCAGCCTGAGGCAGGGGGTTGGAAAACTGTTTTTT. Its translation: CASLRQGVGKLFF.

This clonotype has ten or more counts. This chain uses TRBV10-3 with TRBJ2-1, with D possibly being TRBD2 (5 bases). CDR3 size: 15 residues. CDR1 and CDR2 from the germline V gene are ENHRY and SYGVKD. V was pared by 0 bases and J by 6 bases, with 12 bases between. CDR3 DNA: TGTGCCATCAGTGAGTCGACGGGCGGAGGCAATGAGCAGTTCTTC. Residues: CAISESTGGGNEQFF.

This chain connects TRBV2 to TRBJ1-1, with a tentative D call TRBD1 (5 bases). Germline V gene lookup returns CDR1 SNHLY and CDR2 FYNNEI. The germline V and J ends were trimmed by 0 bases and 2 bases, with 10 bases remaining between them. This CDR3 spans 15 amino acids. The CDR3 sequence is CASSEAGRGNTEAFF. In DNA, the CDR3 is TGTGCCAGCAGTGAAGCCGGGAGGGGCAACACTGAAGCTTTCTTT.

This chain links TRBV9 with TRBJ2-2; D gene ambiguous. The CDR3 spans 13 residues. The germline CDR1 and CDR2 sequences are SGDLS and YYNGEE. The V and J ends lost 3 bases and 6 bases respectively, with 9 bases between them. DNA of the CDR3: TGTGCCAGCAGCGCCCGGGTGGCCGGGGAGCTGTTTTTT. Its translation: CASSARVAGELFF.

This clonotype was seen a handful of times. The chain links TRBV7-2 to TRBJ2-7; unclear D gene. The germline V gene has CDR1 SGHTA and CDR2 FQGNSA. V was shortened by 5 bases and J by 4 bases, with 9 bases between the two germline ends. CDR3 length: 12 amino acids. The CDR3: CASSQISYEQYF. CDR3 in DNA: TGTGCCAGCAGCCAAATCAGTTACGAGCAGTACTTC.

The gene calls are TRBV7-9 and TRBJ1-1, with a tentative D call TRBD1 (5 bases). CDR1 and CDR2 (germline): SEHNR, FQNEAQ (reference sequence). The CDR3 sequence is 14 residues long. Deletions cut 5 bases from V and 10 bases from J, with 20 bases between. CDR3 DNA sequence: TGTGCCAGCAGCCGGGGGGAGACGTATCGTGGAGCTTTCTTT. It translates to CASSRGETYRGAFF. Based on the CDR3 plus reference TRBV7-9 and TRBJ1-1, the full variable domain is DTGVSQNPRHKITKRGQNVTFRCDPISEHNRLYWYRQTLGQGPEFLTYFQNEAQLEKSRLLSDRFSAERPKGSFSTLEIQRTEQGDSAMYLCASSRGETYRGAFFGQGTRLTVV.

The table lists this clonotype with a few counts. The chain uses TRBV20-1 and TRBJ2-3; D may be TRBD2 (6 bases). The CDR3 totals 11 residues. Germline V gives CDR1 DFQATT, CDR2 SNEGSKA (reference sequence). Trimming pared 3 bases from V and 5 bases from J, leaving 6 bases between. This chain's CDR3 is CSARGGDTQYF. The CDR3 region has the DNA TGCAGTGCTAGGGGAGGAGATACGCAGTATTTT.

The V call is TRBV28, the J call TRBJ2-1; tentatively, D is TRBD2 (6 bases). There are 15 residues in the CDR3. V lost 2 bases and J lost 8, with 16 bases in between. Looked up from germline, CDR1 is MDHEN and CDR2 is SYDVKM. The DNA of the CDR3 is TGTGCCAGCAGTTTAGGAGGGGTTGGGTCGTATGAGCAGTTCTTC. Residues: CASSLGGVGSYEQFF.

This clonotype was counted a few times. J is TRBJ1-1 and V is TRBV4-3, with a weak D call TRBD1 (6 bases). CDR1 LGHNA and CDR2 YSLEER come from the germline V gene. With 1 base removed from V and 8 bases from J, the gap between germline ends came to 23 bases. CDR3 length: 17 amino acids. The CDR3 DNA sequence: TGCGCCAGCAGCCAAGTGAAAGTAGGAGACAGGACATCCGAAGCTTTCTTT. This encodes CASSQVKVGDRTSEAFF.

The CDR3 loop is CASSQERFSREQYF. CDR3 in DNA: TGCGCCAGCAGCCAAGAACGGTTTAGCCGCGAGCAGTACTTC. The rearrangement links TRBV4-1 to TRBJ2-7, with no clear D. The CDR3 sequence is 14 residues long. V was cut by 0 bases and J by 6 bases, with 12 bases left in between. Germline assignment: CDR1 MGHRA and CDR2 YSYEKL.

The chain links TRBV5-1 to TRBJ1-6; TRBD1 matches at 7 bases. The CDR3 has 15 amino acids. CDR1 is SGHRS, CDR2 YFSETQ, per germline. V lost 4 bases and J lost 3; bases outside the gene matches: 4. The CDR3 DNA is TGCGCCAGCAGCCCGGGACAGAACTATAATTCACCCCTCCACTTT. Translation: CASSPGQNYNSPLHF.

This clonotype showed up many times. The chain employs TRBV10-3 and TRBJ1-5, with D unresolved. Trimming stripped 3 bases from V and 1 base from J, with 10 bases between. The CDR3 has 15 residues. CDR1 ENHRY and CDR2 SYGVKD come from the germline V gene. CDR3 sequence (DNA): TGTGCCATCAGTGATTTTCCGGTCAGCAATCAGCCCCAGCATTTT. Protein: CAISDFPVSNQPQHF.

This clonotype appeared many times. The chain employs TRBV12-3 or TRBV12-4 and TRBJ2-7; 12 nucleotides agree with TRBD2. The CDR3 is 17 amino acids. V shed 5 bases, J shed 0 bases, and the junction held 8 bases outside the gene matches. The CDR3, as DNA: TGTGCCAGCAGTCGACTAGCGGGGGCGCTGGGCTCCTACGAGCAGTACTTC. This gives the protein CASSRLAGALGSYEQYF.

In DNA, the CDR3 is TGTGCCAGCAGTTTCTTCTTGTACTACGAGCAGTACTTC. This codes for CASSFFLYYEQYF. The chain is built from TRBV12-3 or TRBV12-4 and TRBJ2-7; D gene unclear. V was pared by 3 bases and J by 3 bases, with 9 bases between. CDR3 length: 13 residues.

DNA of the CDR3: TGCAGTCACCTAGCAGAGTCCTACAATGAGCAGTTCTTC. Its protein product is CSHLAESYNEQFF. V and J are TRBV20-1 and TRBJ2-1, with D possibly TRBD2 on 5 matching bases. CDR1 is DFQATT, CDR2 SNEGSKA, per germline (reference sequence). CDR3 length: 13 residues. The V gene lost 8 bases and the J gene lost 1 base, with 12 bases spanning the gap.

The rearrangement joins TRBV14 to TRBJ2-1; 7 bases line up with TRBD1. The CDR3 contains 13 residues. After removal of 4 bases from V and 6 bases from J, the junction contained 3 bases not matched to a gene. Germline-derived CDR1 and CDR2 are SGHDN and FVKESK. In DNA form, the CDR3 reads TGTGCCAGCAGCCTATGGACAGGCAATGAGCAGTTCTTC. Translated, it gives CASSLWTGNEQFF.

V and J are TRBV7-2 and TRBJ1-5; the D is unclear. From germline, CDR1 is SGHTA and CDR2 FQGNSA. The ends were cut back, 5 bases at V and 6 bases at J, with 14 bases in the middle. The CDR3 runs 14 residues. The CDR3 DNA reads as TGTGCCAGCAGCGTAAACATCCAGAGTCAGCCCCAGCATTTT. This translates into CASSVNIQSQPQHF.

The V and J genes are TRBV24-1 and TRBJ2-7, with a possible D match to TRBD1 (5 bases). Germline lookup yields CDR1 KGHDR and CDR2 SFDVKD. V was cut by 7 bases and J by 1 base, with 10 bases left in between. The CDR3 totals 13 residues. The CDR3, as DNA: TGTGCCACCAGGGACACCGGGTCCTACGAGCAGTACTTC. Residues: CATRDTGSYEQYF.

Notes on this clonotype: The junction departs from germline at one end; a sequencing error may be responsible. The CDR3 nucleotides are TGTGCCAACAGCTTGTTTATGGGACGGCAGAACACCGGGGAGCTGTTTTTT. Its translation: CANSLFMGRQNTGELFF. V gene TRBV5-5 combines with J gene TRBJ2-2; D is tentatively TRBD1 or TRBD2 (5 bases each). The CDR3 spans 17 residues. CDR1 is SGHKS, CDR2 YYEKEE, per germline (reference sequence).

This clonotype turned up a few times. The chain recombines TRBV2 with TRBJ2-1; no clear D gene. CDR3 length equals 12 residues. The V and J ends lost 4 bases and 6 bases respectively, with 7 bases between them. The germline V gene has CDR1 SNHLY and CDR2 FYNNEI. CDR3: CASSATTNEQFF. For the CDR3, the DNA is TGTGCCAGCAGTGCGACGACCAATGAGCAGTTCTTC.

The chain recombines TRBV6-2 or TRBV6-3 with TRBJ2-5; TRBD2 aligns across 9 bases. With 8 bases clipped from V and 4 bases from J, the junction kept 14 bases outside the gene matches. CDR3 length: 16 residues. Germline V gives CDR1 MNHEY, CDR2 SVGEGT. The CDR3 sequence is CASEGLAIGDPETQYF. The CDR3 coding sequence is TGTGCCAGCGAAGGACTAGCGATCGGAGATCCAGAGACCCAGTACTTC.